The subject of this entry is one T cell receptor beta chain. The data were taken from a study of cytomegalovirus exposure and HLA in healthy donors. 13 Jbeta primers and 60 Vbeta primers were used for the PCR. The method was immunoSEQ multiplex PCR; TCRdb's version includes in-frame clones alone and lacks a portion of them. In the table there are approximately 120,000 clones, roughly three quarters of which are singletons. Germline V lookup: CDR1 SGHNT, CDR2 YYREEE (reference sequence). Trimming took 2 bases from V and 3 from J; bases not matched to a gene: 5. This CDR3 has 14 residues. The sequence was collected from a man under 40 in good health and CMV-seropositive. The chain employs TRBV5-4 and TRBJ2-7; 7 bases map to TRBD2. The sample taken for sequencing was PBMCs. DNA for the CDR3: TGTGCCAGCAGCTTTGGGACGGGAGGCTACGAGCAGTACTTC. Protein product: CASSFGTGGYEQYF.